Below are 28 T cell receptor beta chains sequenced from a single sample in a study of shared clonotypes between healthy human individuals. The repertoire was sequenced with immunoSEQ multiplex PCR; TCRdb's copy has only in-frame clones and lacks some. The table lists around 350,000 clones, roughly 70% of them singletons. Sequencing input: memory CD4+ T cells sorted from blood. The subset here: CD45RA-negative fraction. The receptors come from a man aged 25-45 years in good health.

The chain has TRBV5-4 and TRBJ2-7; TRBD1 matches 7 bases. Germline V gives CDR1 SGHNT, CDR2 YYREEE (reference sequence). Germline trimming cut 4 bases from V and 5 bases from J; bases unmatched to any gene: 6. This CDR3 region has 13 residues. For the CDR3, the DNA is TGTGCCAGCAGCCCGTTCGACAGGGACGAGCAGTACTTC. It is translated as CASSPFDRDEQYF. The whole variable domain, filled in from reference TRBV5-4 and TRBJ2-7, reads ETGVTQSPTHLIKTRGQQVTLRCSSQSGHNTVSWYQQALGQGPQFIFQYYREEENGRGNFPPRFSGLQFPNYSSELNVNALELDDSALYLCASSPFDRDEQYFGPGTRLTVT.

This clone was seen a single time. The V and J genes are TRBV7-9 and TRBJ2-7; D possibly corresponds to TRBD1 (6 bases). Germline loops: CDR1 SEHNR, CDR2 FQNEAQ (reference sequence). V was pared by 5 bases and J by 4 bases, with 12 bases between. The CDR3 sequence is 13 residues long. The CDR3 is CASSRDTEYEQYF. The CDR3 DNA follows: TGTGCCAGCAGCCGGGACACAGAGTACGAGCAGTACTTC.

The gene calls are TRBV7-2 and TRBJ2-7; D is perhaps TRBD2 (6 bases). Germline CDR1 reads SGHTA; CDR2 reads FQGNSA. This CDR3 has 14 amino acids. V lost 5 bases and J 3 bases, leaving 14 bases between the germline ends. CDR3 sequence reads: CASSPYSGGYEQYF. The CDR3 coding sequence is TGTGCCAGCAGCCCTTACTCCGGGGGCTACGAGCAGTACTTC.

In its sample, this clone was seen a few times. Other DNA variants within this sample encode the same CDR3. This sequence joins TRBV9 and TRBJ2-3, with no clear D. V was clipped by 1 base and J by 0 bases, with 3 bases between them. This CDR3 region has 13 residues. Looked up from germline, CDR1 is SGDLS and CDR2 is YYNGEE. DNA of the CDR3: TGTGCCAGCAGCGTAAGCAGCACAGATACGCAGTATTTT. Translation gives CASSVSSTDTQYF.

The CDR3 DNA reads as TGTGCCAGCAGCTTGGGTCTAGACGGTTACGAGCAGTACTTC. It codes for CASSLGLDGYEQYF. This chain connects TRBV5-5 to TRBJ2-7; no clear D. This CDR3 is 14 amino acids long. V dropped 0 bases and J dropped 4 bases, with 11 bases sitting between them. Germline CDR1 is SGHKS and CDR2 is YYEKEE (reference sequence).

This chain connects TRBV29-1 to TRBJ2-2; the match to TRBD1 covers 10 bases. V lost 6 bases to trimming and J lost 7 bases; unmatched junction nucleotides: 11. Germline assignment: CDR1 SQVTM and CDR2 ANQGSEA. This CDR3 spans 15 amino acids. The CDR3 loop reads CSVAGTGEKGGELFF. CDR3 bases: TGCAGCGTCGCCGGGACAGGGGAAAAGGGCGGGGAGCTGTTTTTT.

The chain carries TRBV11-2 and TRBJ1-2, with a possible D match to TRBD1 (5 bases). V was shortened by 5 bases and J by 0 bases, with 10 bases between the two germline ends. The CDR3 has 14 residues. Germline values: CDR1 SGHAT, CDR2 FQNNGV. CDR3 amino acids: CASSARGANYGYTF. The CDR3 coding sequence is TGTGCCAGCAGCGCAAGGGGTGCTAACTATGGCTACACCTTC.

This clone was counted between two and nine times. The chain couples TRBV5-1 to TRBJ2-3; TRBD2 matches at 7 bases. CDR1 SGHRS and CDR2 YFSETQ come from the germline V gene. CDR3 length: 15 amino acids. The J segment lost 2 bases and the V segment lost 4 bases, leaving 7 bases of the junction unmatched. CDR3 nucleotide sequence: TGCGCCAGCAGCCTTACTAGCGCTTTCACAGATACGCAGTATTTT. This sequence encodes CASSLTSAFTDTQYF.

The V call is TRBV2, the J call TRBJ2-1, with 9 positions matching TRBD2. The J segment lost 9 bases and the V segment lost 5 bases, leaving 11 bases of the junction unmatched. This CDR3 has 15 residues. The germline gives CDR1 SNHLY, CDR2 FYNNEI. CDR3 sequence (DNA): TGTGCCAGCAGTTTAGGGCTAGCGGGACCCATTGAGCAGTTCTTC. Translating gives CASSLGLAGPIEQFF.

The chain employs TRBV10-3 and TRBJ2-1, with unresolved D. Germline assignment: CDR1 ENHRY and CDR2 SYGVKD. This CDR3 contains 15 residues. Trimming cost V 7 bases and J 6 bases, with 19 bases left between them. In DNA form, the CDR3 reads TGTGCCATCACCCAGGCACCCGCTCCTGGCAATGAGCAGTTCTTC. It codes for CAITQAPAPGNEQFF.

V and J are TRBV5-4 and TRBJ2-2; TRBD2 might be the D (6 bases). V was trimmed by 0 bases and J by 4 bases, leaving 7 bases between them. CDR3 length: 14 amino acids. Germline loops: CDR1 SGHNT, CDR2 YYREEE (reference sequence). The CDR3 is CASSLGGLTGELFF. The CDR3 region has the DNA TGTGCCAGCAGCTTGGGGGGACTCACCGGGGAGCTGTTTTTT.

This clone has a handful of counts. The J gene is TRBJ1-2, the V gene TRBV25-1; D perhaps matches TRBD1 (5 bases). CDR3 length: 15 residues. Germline-derived CDR1 and CDR2 are MGHDK and SYGVNS. The V gene lost 5 bases and the J gene lost 4 bases, with 17 bases spanning the gap. This CDR3 is CASSPPGEGGYGYTF. The CDR3 DNA sequence: TGTGCCAGCAGTCCTCCGGGGGAGGGTGGCTATGGCTACACCTTC.

This chain connects TRBV19 to TRBJ2-2; tentative D call: TRBD2 (5 bases). This CDR3 has 15 amino acids. V lost 7 bases and J lost 1, with 13 bases in between. CDR1 is LNHDA, CDR2 SQIVND, per germline (reference sequence). The CDR3 DNA reads TGTGCCAGTAAGATCGGGGTGGAGAACACCGGGGAGCTGTTTTTT. This translates into CASKIGVENTGELFF.

This clone was counted once. The chain employs TRBV27 and TRBJ1-2; 10 bases map to TRBD1. This CDR3 contains 13 residues. Germline V gives CDR1 MNHEY, CDR2 SMNVEV (reference sequence). Trimming cost V 5 bases and J 7 bases; bases outside gene matches: 4. The CDR3 reads CASSRTGGLGYTF. Here the CDR3 DNA reads TGTGCCAGCAGTCGGACAGGGGGACTTGGCTACACCTTC.

The chain carries TRBV5-1 and TRBJ2-1, with no clear D. The germline CDR1 and CDR2 sequences are SGHRS and YFSETQ. The V end was cut by 1 base, the J end by 5 bases, with 7 bases between. The CDR3 totals 13 residues. The DNA of the CDR3 is TGCGCCAGCAGCTTGTCTCGTGACAATGAGCAGTTCTTC. Translation gives CASSLSRDNEQFF. Looking up the rest from reference TRBV5-1 and TRBJ2-1 gives the full variable domain: KAGVTQTPRYLIKTRGQQVTLSCSPISGHRSVSWYQQTPGQGLQFLFEYFSETQRNKGNFPGRFSGRQFSNSRSEMNVSTLELGDSALYLCASSLSRDNEQFFGPGTRLTVL.

The CDR3 sequence is CASSQQRGETQYF. The CDR3 DNA reads TGTGCCAGCAGTCAGCAGAGAGGGGAGACCCAGTACTTC. The chain combines TRBV14 with TRBJ2-5; D perhaps matches TRBD2 (5 bases). With 6 bases removed from V and 5 bases from J, the gap between germline ends came to 13 bases. The germline gives CDR1 SGHDN, CDR2 FVKESK. This CDR3 spans 13 amino acids.

This clone came up a few times. The same CDR3 can be traced to other DNA sequences in this sample. This sequence joins TRBV13 and TRBJ2-7; 11 positions agree with TRBD2. CDR3 size: 15 residues. The J segment lost 2 bases and the V segment lost 5 bases, leaving 5 bases of the junction unmatched. Per germline, CDR1 PRHDT and CDR2 FYEKMQ (reference sequence). CDR3 amino acids: CASSPGTSGAYEQYF. DNA of the CDR3: TGTGCCAGCAGCCCCGGGACTAGCGGAGCCTACGAGCAGTACTTC. Complete variable domain (other parts from reference TRBV13 and TRBJ2-7): AAGVIQSPRHLIKEKRETATLKCYPIPRHDTVYWYQQGPGQDPQFLISFYEKMQSDKGSIPDRFSAQQFSDYHSELNMSSLELGDSALYFCASSPGTSGAYEQYFGPGTRLTVT.

This clone occurred many times. The chain is built from TRBV13 and TRBJ2-6; 7 nucleotides line up with TRBD2. The CDR3 has 19 residues. Looked up from germline, CDR1 is PRHDT and CDR2 is FYEKMQ (reference sequence). The ends lost 5 bases at V and 0 bases at J; junction bases unmatched: 13. The CDR3 loop is CASSPTSALPFSGANVLTF. In nucleotides, the CDR3 is TGTGCCAGCAGCCCAACTAGCGCCCTCCCGTTCTCTGGGGCCAACGTCCTGACTTTC.

This chain uses TRBV18 with TRBJ2-6, with D possibly being TRBD1 (5 bases). V was clipped by 3 bases and J by 2 bases, with 23 bases between them. The germline CDR1 and CDR2 sequences are KGHSH and LQKENI. The CDR3 has 20 residues. Here the CDR3 DNA reads TGTGCCAGCTCACCGAAAGGGGCCGGCCGACAAAACCCTGGGGCCAACGTCCTGACTTTC. It encodes CASSPKGAGRQNPGANVLTF. Based on the CDR3 plus reference TRBV18 and TRBJ2-6, the full variable domain is NAGVMQNPRHLVRRRGQEARLRCSPMKGHSHVYWYRQLPEEGLKFMVYLQKENIIDESGMPKERFSAEFPKEGPSILRIQQVVRGDSAAYFCASSPKGAGRQNPGANVLTFGAGSRLTVL.

In the case of this clone: Other nucleotide sequences in the sample specify the same CDR3. The chain links TRBV19 to TRBJ1-5; D is ambiguous. Trimming cost V 0 bases and J 5 bases, with 5 bases left between them. The length of the CDR3 is 13 residues. Germline V gene data show CDR1 as LNHDA and CDR2 as SQIVND (reference sequence). The DNA of the CDR3 is TGTGCCAGTAGTATAGATCGCGATCAGCCCCAGCATTTT. Its translation: CASSIDRDQPQHF.

V is TRBV28 and J is TRBJ2-7, with D hard to call. The CDR3 has 16 amino acids. The germline V and J ends were trimmed by 4 bases and 3 bases, with 19 bases remaining between them. CDR1 is MDHEN, CDR2 SYDVKM, per germline. This CDR3 is CASSSIIRRFGYEQYF. CDR3 nucleotides: TGTGCCAGCAGTTCCATTATCCGTAGATTCGGCTACGAGCAGTACTTC.

The gene calls are TRBV25-1 and TRBJ1-2; D is perhaps TRBD1 (5 bases). With 6 bases removed from V and 4 bases from J, the gap between germline ends came to 15 bases. The CDR3 spans 14 residues. CDR1 and CDR2 (germline): MGHDK, SYGVNS. The CDR3 region has the DNA TGTGCCAGCAGCGAACCGGGACGCGGCTATGGCTACACCTTC. Translating gives CASSEPGRGYGYTF.

V and J are TRBV27 and TRBJ2-5, with D possibly TRBD2 on 5 matching bases. V lost 4 bases, J lost 5 bases, and 8 bases lay in between. Looked up from germline, CDR1 is MNHEY and CDR2 is SMNVEV (reference sequence). The CDR3 loop spans 12 amino acids. DNA of the CDR3: TGTGCCAGCAGTTCGACGGGGGAGACCCAGTACTTC. Its translation: CASSSTGETQYF.

V and J are TRBV6-1 and TRBJ2-3, with 9 bases identical to TRBD1. The germline CDR1 and CDR2 sequences are MNHNS and SASEGT. V lost 6 bases, J lost 2 bases, and 6 bases stayed unmatched. This CDR3 contains 15 residues. In DNA form, the CDR3 reads TGTGCCAGCAGATCGGACAGGGGTAACACAGATACGCAGTATTTT. As protein: CASRSDRGNTDTQYF.

The chain joins TRBV10-2 to TRBJ2-6, with 9 bases fitting TRBD1. The V gene end was trimmed by 7 bases and the J gene end by 4 bases; junction bases not matched to a gene: 5. Germline-derived CDR1 and CDR2 are WSHSY and SAAADI. This CDR3 comprises 15 residues. Here the CDR3 reads CASTYRGRGANVLTF. The CDR3 coding sequence is TGCGCCAGCACTTACAGGGGGCGCGGGGCCAACGTCCTGACTTTC.

This clone was observed many times. The CDR3 coding sequence is TGTGCCGGAACAACAGGGACTGGAAACACCATATATTTT. Protein sequence: CAGTTGTGNTIYF. The chain has TRBV18 and TRBJ1-3; a possible D gene is TRBD1 (6 bases). This CDR3 spans 13 amino acids. The V gene lost 11 bases and the J gene lost 2 bases, with 13 bases spanning the gap. Germline CDR1 is KGHSH and CDR2 is LQKENI. The whole variable domain, filled in from reference TRBV18 and TRBJ1-3, reads NAGVMQNPRHLVRRRGQEARLRCSPMKGHSHVYWYRQLPEEGLKFMVYLQKENIIDESGMPKERFSAEFPKEGPSILRIQQVVRGDSAAYFCAGTTGTGNTIYFGEGSWLTVV.

This rearrangement joins TRBV7-2 to TRBJ1-5; no reliable D call. CDR1 and CDR2 from the germline V gene are SGHTA and FQGNSA. This CDR3 has 16 amino acids. V shed 5 bases and J shed 3 bases, with 17 bases lying between them. In DNA form, the CDR3 reads TGTGCCAGCAGCCCCTTAGTGAGCCTACCCAATCAGCCCCAGCATTTT. It encodes CASSPLVSLPNQPQHF.

This clone showed up many times. The chain is built from TRBV5-6 and TRBJ2-4; 9 bases map to TRBD2. Germline V lookup: CDR1 SGHDT, CDR2 YYEEEE. Trimming cost V 6 bases and J 4 bases; bases outside gene matches: 5. CDR3 length equals 14 residues. CDR3 sequence: CASNRLADKNIQYF. In DNA, the CDR3 is TGTGCCAGCAACCGACTAGCGGATAAAAACATTCAGTACTTC.